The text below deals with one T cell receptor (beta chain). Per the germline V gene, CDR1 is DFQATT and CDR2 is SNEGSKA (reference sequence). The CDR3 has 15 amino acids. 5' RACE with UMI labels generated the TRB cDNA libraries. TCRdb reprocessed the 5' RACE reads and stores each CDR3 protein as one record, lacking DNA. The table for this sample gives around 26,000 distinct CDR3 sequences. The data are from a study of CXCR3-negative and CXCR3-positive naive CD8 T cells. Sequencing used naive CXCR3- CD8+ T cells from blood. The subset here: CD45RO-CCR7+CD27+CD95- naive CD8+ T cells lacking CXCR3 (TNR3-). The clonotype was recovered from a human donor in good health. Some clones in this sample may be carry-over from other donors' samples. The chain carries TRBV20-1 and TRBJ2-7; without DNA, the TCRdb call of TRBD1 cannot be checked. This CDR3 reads CSARPDRVASYEQYF.